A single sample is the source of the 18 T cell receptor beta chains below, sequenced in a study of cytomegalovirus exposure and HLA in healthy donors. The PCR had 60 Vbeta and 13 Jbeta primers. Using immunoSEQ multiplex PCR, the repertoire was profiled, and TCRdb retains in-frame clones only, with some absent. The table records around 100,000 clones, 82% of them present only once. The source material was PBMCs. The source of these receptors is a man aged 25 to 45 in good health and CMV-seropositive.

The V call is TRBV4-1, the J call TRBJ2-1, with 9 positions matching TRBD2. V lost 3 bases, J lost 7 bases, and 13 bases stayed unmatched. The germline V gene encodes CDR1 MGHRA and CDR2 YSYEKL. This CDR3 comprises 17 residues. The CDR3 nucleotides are TGCGCCAGCAGCCAGCACATAGCGGGAGTATCGGAAAATGAGCAGTTCTTC. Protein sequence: CASSQHIAGVSENEQFF.

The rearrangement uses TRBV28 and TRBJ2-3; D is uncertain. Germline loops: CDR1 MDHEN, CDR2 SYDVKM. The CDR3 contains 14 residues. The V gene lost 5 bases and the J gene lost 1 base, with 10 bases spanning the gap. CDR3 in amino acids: CASSETLRTDTQYF. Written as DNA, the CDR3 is TGTGCCAGCAGTGAGACTCTCCGCACAGATACGCAGTATTTT.

Here the CDR3 reads CASGLAASSYNEQFF. CDR3 bases: TGTGCCAGTGGGCTAGCGGCCAGCTCCTACAATGAGCAGTTCTTC. The chain uses TRBV19 and TRBJ2-1; 7 bases map to TRBD2. The CDR3 extends over 15 amino acids. The ends lost 8 bases at V and 0 bases at J; junction bases unmatched: 7. Germline CDR1 is LNHDA and CDR2 is SQIVND (reference sequence).

Written as DNA, the CDR3 is TGTGCCATCAGTTCCTTTAGCGGGACGCCCACAGATACGCAGTATTTT. It codes for CAISSFSGTPTDTQYF. This chain connects TRBV10-3 to TRBJ2-3; 8 bases align to TRBD2. The CDR3 covers 16 residues. V shed 5 bases and J 2 bases; nucleotides not matched to a gene: 9. The V gene's germline CDR1 is ENHRY and CDR2 SYGVKD.

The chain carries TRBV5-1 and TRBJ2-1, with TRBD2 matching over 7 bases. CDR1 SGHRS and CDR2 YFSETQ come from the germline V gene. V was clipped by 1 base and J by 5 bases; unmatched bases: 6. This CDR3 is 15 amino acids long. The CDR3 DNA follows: TGCGCCAGCAGCTTGAGTGCGGGAGTGAACAATGAGCAGTTCTTC. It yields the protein CASSLSAGVNNEQFF.

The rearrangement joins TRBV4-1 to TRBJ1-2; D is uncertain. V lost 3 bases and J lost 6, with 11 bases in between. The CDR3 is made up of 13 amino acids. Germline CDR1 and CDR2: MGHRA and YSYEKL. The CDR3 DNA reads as TGCGCCAGCAGCCATTGGGAGACGGATGGCTACACCTTC. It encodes CASSHWETDGYTF.

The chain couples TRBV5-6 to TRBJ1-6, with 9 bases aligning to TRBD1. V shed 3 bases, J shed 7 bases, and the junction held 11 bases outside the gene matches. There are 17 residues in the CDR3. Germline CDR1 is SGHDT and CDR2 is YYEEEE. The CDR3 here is CASSWGDRDFGNSPLHF. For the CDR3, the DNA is TGTGCCAGCAGCTGGGGGGACAGGGATTTTGGAAATTCACCCCTCCACTTT.

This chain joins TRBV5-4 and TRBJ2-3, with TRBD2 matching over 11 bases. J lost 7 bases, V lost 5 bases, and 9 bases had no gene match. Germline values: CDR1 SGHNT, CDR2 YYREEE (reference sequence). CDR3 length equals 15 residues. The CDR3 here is CASRLAGGPENTQYF. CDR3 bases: TGTGCCAGCAGGTTAGCGGGAGGGCCTGAGAATACGCAGTATTTT.

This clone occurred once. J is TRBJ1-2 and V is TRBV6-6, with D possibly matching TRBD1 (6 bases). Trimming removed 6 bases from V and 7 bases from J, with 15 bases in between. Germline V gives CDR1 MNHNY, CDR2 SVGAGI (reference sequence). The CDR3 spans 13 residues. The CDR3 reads CASRMTTGFGYTF. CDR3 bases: TGTGCCAGCAGAATGACTACAGGGTTTGGCTACACCTTC.

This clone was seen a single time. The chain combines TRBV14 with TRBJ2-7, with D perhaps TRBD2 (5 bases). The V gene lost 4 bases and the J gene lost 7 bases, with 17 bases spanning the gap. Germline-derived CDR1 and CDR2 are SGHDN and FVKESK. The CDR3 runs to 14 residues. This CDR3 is CASSRSLLTGEQYF. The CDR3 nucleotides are TGTGCCAGCAGCCGGAGCCTCCTCACGGGGGAGCAGTACTTC. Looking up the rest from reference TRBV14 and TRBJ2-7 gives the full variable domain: EAGVTQFPSHSVIEKGQTVTLRCDPISGHDNLYWYRRVMGKEIKFLLHFVKESKQDESGMPNNRFLAERTGGTYSTLKVQPAELEDSGVYFCASSRSLLTGEQYFGPGTRLTVT.

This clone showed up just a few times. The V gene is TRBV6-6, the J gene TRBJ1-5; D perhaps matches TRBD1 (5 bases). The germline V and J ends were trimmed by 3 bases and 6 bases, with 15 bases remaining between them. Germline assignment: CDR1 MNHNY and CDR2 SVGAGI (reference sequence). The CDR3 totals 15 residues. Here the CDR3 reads CASSYVGQAGQPQHF. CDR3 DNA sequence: TGTGCCAGCAGTTATGTCGGACAAGCAGGTCAGCCCCAGCATTTT.

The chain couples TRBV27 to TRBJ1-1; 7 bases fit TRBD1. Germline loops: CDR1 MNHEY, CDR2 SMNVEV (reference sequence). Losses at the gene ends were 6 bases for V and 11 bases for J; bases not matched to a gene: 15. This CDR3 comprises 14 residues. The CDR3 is CASSPPGTVVKAFF. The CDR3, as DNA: TGTGCCAGCAGCCCGCCCGGGACAGTAGTTAAGGCTTTCTTT.

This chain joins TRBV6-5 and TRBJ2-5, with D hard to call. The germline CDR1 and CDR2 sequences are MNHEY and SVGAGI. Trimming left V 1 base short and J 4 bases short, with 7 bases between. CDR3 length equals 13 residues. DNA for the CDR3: TGTGCCAGCAGTTACTTCGTTCCAGAGACCCAGTACTTC. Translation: CASSYFVPETQYF.

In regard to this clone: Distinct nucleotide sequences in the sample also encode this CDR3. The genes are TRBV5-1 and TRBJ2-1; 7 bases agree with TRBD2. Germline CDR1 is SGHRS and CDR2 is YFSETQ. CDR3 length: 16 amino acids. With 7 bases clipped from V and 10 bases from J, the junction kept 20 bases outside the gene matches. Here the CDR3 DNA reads TGCGCCAGCGAGGCTTCCGGAGACTCCGGGGGGAGGGAGCAGTTCTTC. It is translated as CASEASGDSGGREQFF. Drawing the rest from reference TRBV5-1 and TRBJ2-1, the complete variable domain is KAGVTQTPRYLIKTRGQQVTLSCSPISGHRSVSWYQQTPGQGLQFLFEYFSETQRNKGNFPGRFSGRQFSNSRSEMNVSTLELGDSALYLCASEASGDSGGREQFFGPGTRLTVL.

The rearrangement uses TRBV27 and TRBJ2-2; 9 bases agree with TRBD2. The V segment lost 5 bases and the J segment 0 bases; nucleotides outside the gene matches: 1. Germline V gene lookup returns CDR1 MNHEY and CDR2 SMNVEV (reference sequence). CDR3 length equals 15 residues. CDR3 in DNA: TGTGCCAGCAGTCTAGCGGGATCGAACACCGGGGAGCTGTTTTTT. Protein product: CASSLAGSNTGELFF.

Written as DNA, the CDR3 is TGTGCCATCAGTCAGCTAGGTGAAAGCTCTGGAAACACCATATATTTT. It translates to CAISQLGESSGNTIYF. This chain uses TRBV10-3 with TRBJ1-3; no reliable D call. The CDR3 consists of 16 residues. Looked up from germline, CDR1 is ENHRY and CDR2 is SYGVKD. V was shortened by 5 bases and J by 0 bases, with 14 bases between the two germline ends.

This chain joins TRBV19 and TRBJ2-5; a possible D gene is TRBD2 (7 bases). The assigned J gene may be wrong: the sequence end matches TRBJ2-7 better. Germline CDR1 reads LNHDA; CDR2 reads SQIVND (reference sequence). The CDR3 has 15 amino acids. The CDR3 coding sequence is TGTGCCAGTAGCCTCGGGGGGCCCAACTCCTACGAGCAGTACTTC. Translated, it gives CASSLGGPNSYEQYF.

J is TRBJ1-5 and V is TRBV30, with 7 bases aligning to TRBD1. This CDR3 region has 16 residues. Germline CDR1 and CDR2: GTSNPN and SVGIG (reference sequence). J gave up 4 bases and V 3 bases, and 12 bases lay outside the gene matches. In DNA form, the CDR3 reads TGTGCCTGGAGATCACCGGGACAGTTAACTAATCAGCCCCAGCATTTT. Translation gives CAWRSPGQLTNQPQHF.